This note documents a single TCR beta chain sequence. This record belongs to a study of graft-versus-host responses after intestinal transplantation. Assay used: immunoSEQ multiplex PCR; TCRdb lists only in-frame clones, some missing. The sample comprises under 50,000 clones, roughly 91% of which are singletons, and 7.1% rests with the top ten. The germline V gene encodes CDR1 MGHRA and CDR2 YSYEKL. Trimming removed 4 bases at V and 4 bases at J, with 8 bases between. CDR3 length: 12 residues. This sequence joins TRBV4-1 and TRBJ2-7; D perhaps matches TRBD2 (5 bases). The sample consisted of PBMCs, taken roughly 270 days after transplant. The receptor's source is a human patient who received an intestinal transplant, so some T cells may come from the graft donor. CDR3 sequence (DNA): TGCGCCAGCAGCCCCACGGGATACGAGCAGTACTTC. This sequence encodes CASSPTGYEQYF.